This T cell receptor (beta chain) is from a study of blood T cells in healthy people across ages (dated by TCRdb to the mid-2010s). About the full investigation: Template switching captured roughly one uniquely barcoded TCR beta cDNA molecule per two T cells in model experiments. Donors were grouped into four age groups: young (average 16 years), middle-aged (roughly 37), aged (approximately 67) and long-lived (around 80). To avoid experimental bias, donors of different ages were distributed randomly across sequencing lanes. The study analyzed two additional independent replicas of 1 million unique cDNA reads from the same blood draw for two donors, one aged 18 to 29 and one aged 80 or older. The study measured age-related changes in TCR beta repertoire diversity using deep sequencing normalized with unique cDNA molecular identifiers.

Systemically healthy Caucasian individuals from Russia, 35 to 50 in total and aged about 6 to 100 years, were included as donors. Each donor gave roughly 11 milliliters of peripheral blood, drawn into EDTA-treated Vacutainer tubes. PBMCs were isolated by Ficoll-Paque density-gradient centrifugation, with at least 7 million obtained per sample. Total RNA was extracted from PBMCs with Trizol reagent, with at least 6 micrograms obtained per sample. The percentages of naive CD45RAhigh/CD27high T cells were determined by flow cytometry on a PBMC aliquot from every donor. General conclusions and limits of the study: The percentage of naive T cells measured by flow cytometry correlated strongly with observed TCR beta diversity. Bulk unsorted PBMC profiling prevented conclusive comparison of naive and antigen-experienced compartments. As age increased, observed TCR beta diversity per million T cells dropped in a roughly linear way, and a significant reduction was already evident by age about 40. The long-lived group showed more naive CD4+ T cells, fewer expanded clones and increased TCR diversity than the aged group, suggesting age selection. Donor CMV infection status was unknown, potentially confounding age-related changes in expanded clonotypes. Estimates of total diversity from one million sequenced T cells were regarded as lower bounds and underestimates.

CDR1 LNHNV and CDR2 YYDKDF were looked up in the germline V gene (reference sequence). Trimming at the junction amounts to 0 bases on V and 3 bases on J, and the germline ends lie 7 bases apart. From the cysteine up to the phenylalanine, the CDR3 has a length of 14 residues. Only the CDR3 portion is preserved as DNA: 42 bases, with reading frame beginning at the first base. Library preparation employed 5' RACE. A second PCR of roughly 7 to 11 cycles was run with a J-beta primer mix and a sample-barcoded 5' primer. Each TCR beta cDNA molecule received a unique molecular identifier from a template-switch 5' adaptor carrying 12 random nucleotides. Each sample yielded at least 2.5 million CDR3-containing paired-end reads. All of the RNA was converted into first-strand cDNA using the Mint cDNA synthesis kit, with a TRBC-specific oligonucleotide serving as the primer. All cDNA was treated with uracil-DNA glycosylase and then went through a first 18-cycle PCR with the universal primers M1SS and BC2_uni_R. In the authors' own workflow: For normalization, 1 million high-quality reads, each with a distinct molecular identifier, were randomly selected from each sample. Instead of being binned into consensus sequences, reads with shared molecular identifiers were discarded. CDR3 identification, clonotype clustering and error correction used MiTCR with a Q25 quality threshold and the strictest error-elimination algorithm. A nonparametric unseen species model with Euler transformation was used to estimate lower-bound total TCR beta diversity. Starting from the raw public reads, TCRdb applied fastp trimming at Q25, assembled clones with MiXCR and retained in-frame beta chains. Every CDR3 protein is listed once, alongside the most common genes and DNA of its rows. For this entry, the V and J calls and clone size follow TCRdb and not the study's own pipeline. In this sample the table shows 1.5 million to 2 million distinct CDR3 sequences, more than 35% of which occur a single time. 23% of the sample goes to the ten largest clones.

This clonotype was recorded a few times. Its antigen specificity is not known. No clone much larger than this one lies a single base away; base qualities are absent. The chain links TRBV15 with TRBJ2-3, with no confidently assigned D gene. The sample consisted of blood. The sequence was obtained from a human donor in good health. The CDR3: CATSRDGPTDTQYF. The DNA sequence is TGTGCCACCAGCAGAGATGGCCCGACAGATACGCAGTATTTT.